This entry lists 25 T cell receptor beta chains sequenced from one sample in a study of T cell repertoires in cytomegalovirus infection. TCRdb processed the reads anew with MiXCR; each CDR3 protein has one entry. Of some 350,000 distinct CDR3 sequences listed, about 34% were seen once; the top ten hold approximately 13%. The antigens these receptors bind are not known. The input for sequencing was cultured PBMCs, taken from culture after CMV antigen stimulation. These receptors were obtained from a human donor in good health (CMV status not recorded). Some clones in this sample may be carry-over from other donors' samples.

The chain uses TRBV24-1 and TRBJ1-2; 7 bases map to TRBD1. With V trimmed by 4 bases and J by 4 bases, 8 bases remained unmatched. The germline V gene has CDR1 KGHDR and CDR2 SFDVKD. This CDR3 region has 15 residues. CDR3 in amino acids: CATSDPSRGLYGYTF. The CDR3, as DNA: TGTGCCACCAGTGACCCCTCGAGGGGGCTCTATGGCTACACCTTC.

Only a few counts were recorded for this clonotype. The chain recombines TRBV12-3 or TRBV12-4 with TRBJ1-1; no clear D. CDR3 length: 12 amino acids. V dropped 4 bases and J dropped 4 bases, with 7 bases sitting between them. This CDR3 reads CASSYLSTEAFF. The DNA of the CDR3 is TGTGCCAGCAGTTACCTGAGCACTGAAGCTTTCTTT.

This clonotype occurred a few times. DNA for the CDR3: TGTGCCAGCAGCTATCTAGCGGGAGGAGGGTCAGATACGCAGTATTTT. This encodes CASSYLAGGGSDTQYF. This chain joins TRBV6-1 and TRBJ2-3; 11 bases agree with TRBD2. The CDR3 runs 16 residues. Germline V lookup: CDR1 MNHNS, CDR2 SASEGT. Trimming at V came to 6 bases and at J to 4 bases, leaving 9 bases not matched to a gene.

This clonotype appeared a few times. This rearrangement joins TRBV20-1 to TRBJ2-1, with 8 bases matching TRBD2. The CDR3 consists of 14 residues. The J segment lost 6 bases and the V segment lost 6 bases, leaving 10 bases of the junction unmatched. Germline lookup yields CDR1 DFQATT and CDR2 SNEGSKA (reference sequence). CDR3 nucleotides: TGCAGTGCCAGACTGTTTACTAGCGGCAATGAGCAGTTCTTC. It encodes CSARLFTSGNEQFF.

This clonotype has a handful of counts. This chain uses TRBV19 with TRBJ1-2; D possibly corresponds to TRBD1 (6 bases). Per the germline V gene, CDR1 is LNHDA and CDR2 is SQIVND (reference sequence). The length of the CDR3 is 14 residues. Deletions cut 1 base from V and 5 bases from J, with 11 bases between. DNA of the CDR3: TGTGCCAGTAGTATAGGACAGGTTGGGTATGGCTACACCTTC. Protein sequence: CASSIGQVGYGYTF. The full variable domain, rest sourced from reference TRBV19 and TRBJ1-2, is DGGITQSPKYLFRKEGQNVTLSCEQNLNHDAMYWYRQDPGQGLRLIYYSQIVNDFQKGDIAEGYSVSREKKESFPLTVTSAQKNPTAFYLCASSIGQVGYGYTFGSGTRLTVV.

This rearrangement joins TRBV6-5 to TRBJ1-1; 7 bases line up with TRBD1. Germline CDR1 MNHEY, CDR2 SVGAGI. This CDR3 is built from 14 residues. Trimming at V came to 6 bases and at J to 1 base, leaving 5 bases not matched to a gene. This chain's CDR3 is CASRTGQRNTEAFF. DNA of the CDR3: TGTGCCAGCAGAACGGGACAGAGGAACACTGAAGCTTTCTTT.

The V gene is TRBV24-1, the J gene TRBJ1-5; D may be TRBD1 (6 bases). The CDR3 is 15 amino acids. CDR1 and CDR2 (germline): KGHDR, SFDVKD. V dropped 12 bases and J dropped 1 base, with 18 bases sitting between them. CDR3 nucleotide sequence: TGTGCCTCACCGTGGACGGGACACAGCAATCAGCCCCAGCATTTT. This gives the protein CASPWTGHSNQPQHF.

The chain links TRBV5-6 to TRBJ2-1; TRBD2 agrees at 8 bases. CDR1 SGHDT and CDR2 YYEEEE come from the germline V gene. The V gene end was trimmed by 0 bases and the J gene end by 5 bases; junction bases not matched to a gene: 10. This CDR3 has 17 amino acids. The DNA of the CDR3 is TGTGCCAGCAGCTTGGATCGGGGCACTAGCGGTAACAATGAGCAGTTCTTC. Its translation is CASSLDRGTSGNNEQFF.

The V call is TRBV12-3 or TRBV12-4, the J call TRBJ1-2, with D perhaps TRBD1 (5 bases). Trimming took off 2 bases at V and 5 bases at J, with 9 bases between the two ends. The CDR3 is 13 residues long. Written as DNA, the CDR3 is TGTGCCAGCAGTTTAAAGACAGATTATGGCTACACCTTC. This gives the protein CASSLKTDYGYTF.

This clonotype has just a few counts. The chain joins TRBV12-3 or TRBV12-4 to TRBJ2-7, with D maybe TRBD2 (5 bases). This CDR3 has 13 amino acids. With 2 bases removed from V and 2 bases from J, the gap between germline ends came to 7 bases. CDR3 amino acids: CASSLTRAYEQYF. The CDR3 DNA sequence: TGTGCCAGCAGTTTAACTAGAGCCTACGAGCAGTACTTC.

This clonotype came up a few times. This chain uses TRBV12-3 or TRBV12-4 with TRBJ2-3; D call uncertain. Trimming shortened V by 3 bases and J by 2 bases, and 12 bases separated the two germline ends. The CDR3 covers 15 residues. The CDR3 loop is CASSLDQRITDTQYF. CDR3 in DNA: TGTGCCAGCAGTTTGGATCAGAGGATCACAGATACGCAGTATTTT.

The chain joins TRBV4-1 to TRBJ1-5; no firm D call. In germline, CDR1 is MGHRA, CDR2 YSYEKL. V lost 0 bases and J lost 0, with 18 bases in between. CDR3 size: 19 residues. In DNA form, the CDR3 reads TGCGCCAGCAGCCAAGACCCGGTTTTGCGGGTGTATAGCAATCAGCCCCAGCATTTT. Protein: CASSQDPVLRVYSNQPQHF.

This clonotype occurred many times. J is TRBJ2-1 and V is TRBV7-2, with TRBD2 identical over 7 bases. This CDR3 has 15 residues. Trimming cost V 2 bases and J 7 bases; bases outside gene matches: 8. The germline V gene encodes CDR1 SGHTA and CDR2 FQGNSA. The CDR3 DNA follows: TGTGCCAGCAGCTTAAAGAGGGCGGGAGTAAATGAGCAGTTCTTC. Encoded protein: CASSLKRAGVNEQFF. The full variable domain, with the rest looked up from reference TRBV7-2 and TRBJ2-1, is GAGVSQSPSNKVTEKGKDVELRCDPISGHTALYWYRQSLGQGLEFLIYFQGNSAPDKSGLPSDRFSAERTGGSVSTLTIQRTQQEDSAVYLCASSLKRAGVNEQFFGPGTRLTVL.

This clonotype has just one count. The chain links TRBV15 to TRBJ1-1; possibly TRBD1 for D (5 bases). The CDR3 length is 15 residues. The germline CDR1 and CDR2 sequences are LNHNV and YYDKDF (reference sequence). V was trimmed by 0 bases and J by 4 bases, leaving 12 bases between them. Written as DNA, the CDR3 is TGTGCCACCAGCAGAGATAGGGGCAGGGCCACTGAAGCTTTCTTT. It encodes CATSRDRGRATEAFF.

The table lists this clonotype with many counts. The V and J genes are TRBV7-6 and TRBJ2-5, with a possible D match to TRBD1 (5 bases). V shed 4 bases and J shed 1 base, with 7 bases lying between them. This CDR3 has 13 amino acids. CDR1 and CDR2 from the germline V gene are SGHVS and FNYEAQ. CDR3 in amino acids: CASSWGSQETQYF. CDR3 DNA: TGTGCCAGCAGCTGGGGCAGCCAAGAGACCCAGTACTTC.

This clonotype was observed many times. V gene TRBV7-2 combines with J gene TRBJ2-5; 10 bases line up with TRBD2. The CDR3 extends over 16 amino acids. Germline CDR1 reads SGHTA; CDR2 reads FQGNSA. V lost 5 bases to trimming and J lost 4 bases; unmatched junction nucleotides: 10. CDR3 DNA sequence: TGTGCCAGCAGCCCTCAGTTAGCGGGAGGTTTAGAGACCCAGTACTTC. It translates to CASSPQLAGGLETQYF.

This clonotype was recorded only once. The V gene is TRBV18, the J gene TRBJ2-1; D is ambiguous. V was shortened by 4 bases and J by 7 bases, with 17 bases between the two germline ends. CDR3 length equals 15 residues. Per the germline V gene, CDR1 is KGHSH and CDR2 is LQKENI. The CDR3 reads CASSLNADTENEQFF. The DNA for the CDR3 is TGTGCCAGCTCACTAAACGCCGATACGGAGAATGAGCAGTTCTTC.

This chain joins TRBV28 and TRBJ2-3; D is unresolved. V lost 8 bases and J lost 6, with 21 bases in between. The germline V gene encodes CDR1 MDHEN and CDR2 SYDVKM. The CDR3 spans 15 residues. CDR3 bases: TGTGCCAGCGCTACCCATAACTGGGCCTCGGATACGCAGTATTTT. This codes for CASATHNWASDTQYF.

The chain has TRBV19 and TRBJ1-1; 10 bases fit TRBD1. V was pared by 9 bases and J by 3 bases, with 4 bases of the junction left unmatched. This CDR3 is 13 amino acids long. The germline V gene has CDR1 LNHDA and CDR2 SQIVND (reference sequence). The CDR3 DNA reads as TGTGCCAGCGACAGGGGGCGTGACACTGAAGCTTTCTTT. Translation: CASDRGRDTEAFF.

This clonotype has only a few counts. This chain connects TRBV7-8 to TRBJ1-6; D might be TRBD1 (6 bases). Germline V lookup: CDR1 SGHVS, CDR2 FQNEAQ. The CDR3 is 15 amino acids. V lost 2 bases and J lost 9, with 14 bases in between. The CDR3 DNA is TGTGCCAGCAGCTTACGCAGGGGAATTGGTTCACCCCTCCACTTT. Translated, it gives CASSLRRGIGSPLHF.

This clonotype was counted ten times or more. The V call is TRBV7-2, the J call TRBJ2-5; D perhaps matches TRBD1 (5 bases). Germline V CDR1 and CDR2: SGHTA, FQGNSA. The V and J ends lost 5 bases and 9 bases respectively, with 10 bases between them. This CDR3 region has 11 residues. CDR3 residues: CASSPLGAQYF. CDR3 DNA sequence: TGTGCCAGCAGCCCTCTAGGGGCCCAGTACTTC.

The chain carries TRBV11-2 and TRBJ1-2; 10 positions match TRBD1. With 4 bases clipped from V and 4 bases from J, the junction kept 9 bases outside the gene matches. Per germline, CDR1 SGHAT and CDR2 FQNNGV. The CDR3 is made up of 16 amino acids. DNA for the CDR3: TGTGCCAGCAGCTCCCCCGGTGGGACAGGGGTCTATGGCTACACCTTC. This sequence encodes CASSSPGGTGVYGYTF.

This clonotype was counted only a few times. The chain employs TRBV12-3 or TRBV12-4 and TRBJ1-3; D is perhaps TRBD1 (5 bases). The CDR3 length is 14 residues. V was clipped by 5 bases and J by 0 bases, with 8 bases between them. This CDR3 reads CASSIDSSGNTIYF. The CDR3 DNA is TGTGCCAGCAGTATCGACAGCTCTGGAAACACCATATATTTT.

This clonotype was seen many times. The chain carries TRBV7-2 and TRBJ2-1; no definite D call. Germline lookup yields CDR1 SGHTA and CDR2 FQGNSA. The CDR3 loop spans 12 amino acids. Between the trimmed V and J ends, which lost 5 bases and 0 bases, there was a span of 2 bases. The CDR3 sequence: CASSASYNEQFF. The CDR3 coding sequence is TGTGCCAGCAGCGCCTCCTACAATGAGCAGTTCTTC.

The V call is TRBV29-1, the J call TRBJ2-7; the D gene is possibly TRBD2 (6 bases). The CDR3 totals 14 residues. Germline V gene data show CDR1 as SQVTM and CDR2 as ANQGSEA. The V end was cut by 6 bases, the J end by 4 bases, with 19 bases between. The CDR3 bases are TGCAGCGTCACAGAGCGCGGGAAGATTTACGAGCAGTACTTC. Translating gives CSVTERGKIYEQYF.